This T cell receptor beta chain stems from a study of T cells in tuberculosis. General study points: Some low-affinity tetramer-binding T cells may be absent from this sample.

Cells were sorted from thawed PBMC rested overnight and stained with GMM-loaded CD1B tetramer, viability dye and anti-CD3. The CD1B tetramers carried C32 glucose monomycolate purified from Rhodococcus equi. PBMC for tetramer sorting were first depleted of CD14-expressing monocytes. Tetramer-negative cells, 75,000 to 100,000 per donor, were also sorted. A note on this clone: Other DNA sequences in the sample encode the same CDR3.

Clones were sequenced by immunoSEQ multiplex PCR, and TCRdb holds only the in-frame ones, with some missing. The top ten clones hold about 1.9% of a sample with 85,000 to 100,000 clones, around 90% of them seen once. Germline lookup yields CDR1 MDHEN and CDR2 SYDVKM. The length of the CDR3 is 14 residues. V lost 4 bases and J lost 5; bases outside the gene matches: 4. The gene calls are TRBV28 and TRBJ1-2, with 10 bases that match TRBD1. The sequenced sample consisted of CD1b-GMM tetramer-negative cells sorted from PBMCs. The TCR was taken from an adult woman with latent tuberculosis. CDR3: CASSSGTGVYGYTF. The CDR3 DNA reads TGTGCCAGCAGTTCCGGGACAGGGGTGTATGGCTACACCTTC.